The 28 T cell receptor beta chains given below trace back to one sample, sequenced in a study of T cell responses to AZD1222 COVID-19 vaccine. Measured with immunoSEQ multiplex PCR; TCRdb has only the in-frame clones, and not every one. The sample has tens of thousands of clones; 88% are singletons. Sequenced here: peripheral blood, sampled on day 0 of AZD1222 vaccination. These receptors were collected from an adult in good health.

The rearrangement links TRBV29-1 to TRBJ2-2; D might be TRBD2 (5 bases). The CDR3 is 14 amino acids. With 3 bases removed from V and 3 bases from J, the gap between germline ends came to 11 bases. Per germline, CDR1 SQVTM and CDR2 ANQGSEA. The CDR3 DNA sequence: TGCAGCGTTGAGGCGGGTTTAGACACCGGGGAGCTGTTTTTT. Translation gives CSVEAGLDTGELFF.

V and J are TRBV7-9 and TRBJ1-2, with 12 bases lining up with TRBD1. The CDR3 is 18 residues long. Losses at the gene ends were 1 base for V and 4 bases for J; bases not matched to a gene: 10. Germline-derived CDR1 and CDR2 are SEHNR and FQNEAQ (reference sequence). The CDR3 sequence: CASSLVGTGGSLPYGYTF. The CDR3 coding sequence is TGTGCCAGCAGCTTAGTGGGGACAGGGGGCTCCTTACCCTATGGCTACACCTTC.

The CDR3, as DNA: TGTGCCAGCAGCCCGTCGCGGGGGGCGAACACTGAAGCTTTCTTT. Protein: CASSPSRGANTEAFF. The genes are TRBV2 and TRBJ1-1; D is possibly TRBD1 (6 bases). V was trimmed by 6 bases and J by 1 base, leaving 15 bases between them. The CDR3 contains 15 residues. In germline, CDR1 is SNHLY, CDR2 FYNNEI.

J is TRBJ1-5 and V is TRBV5-8; 9 bases align to TRBD1. Germline CDR1 and CDR2: SGHTS and YDEGEE. The junction had 6 bases not matched to a gene; V was cut back by 1 base and J by 4 bases. The CDR3 has 16 amino acids. CDR3 DNA sequence: TGTGCCAGCAGCTTGACAGGGGGCTCGAGGAATCAGCCCCAGCATTTT. It specifies CASSLTGGSRNQPQHF.

J is TRBJ2-1 and V is TRBV24-1; no definite D call. This CDR3 is built from 14 residues. From germline, CDR1 is KGHDR and CDR2 SFDVKD. The germline V and J ends were trimmed by 6 bases and 0 bases, with 8 bases remaining between them. The CDR3 protein is CATSISSSYNEQFF. The CDR3 nucleotides are TGTGCCACCAGTATATCGAGCTCCTACAATGAGCAGTTCTTC.

About this clone itself: One end of the junction fails to match germline, which may point to a read error. V usage is TRBV25-1 and J usage is TRBJ1-6; 9 positions match TRBD1. CDR1 and CDR2 (germline): MGHDK, SYGVNS. The CDR3 has 15 amino acids. CDR3 sequence: CASSEGTGYSSPLHF. The CDR3 DNA follows: TGTGCCAGCAGTGAAGGGACAGGGTATAGTTCACCCCTCCACTTT.

The CDR3 loop reads CASSLLAGGPDTQYF. The CDR3 coding sequence is TGTGCCAGCAGCTTATTAGCGGGAGGGCCAGATACGCAGTATTTT. The chain carries TRBV7-9 and TRBJ2-3, with 11 bases fitting TRBD2. Germline values: CDR1 SEHNR, CDR2 FQNEAQ (reference sequence). The ends lost 2 bases at V and 4 bases at J; junction bases unmatched: 2. There are 15 residues in the CDR3. Looking up the rest from reference TRBV7-9 and TRBJ2-3 gives the full variable domain: DTGVSQNPRHKITKRGQNVTFRCDPISEHNRLYWYRQTLGQGPEFLTYFQNEAQLEKSRLLSDRFSAERPKGSFSTLEIQRTEQGDSAMYLCASSLLAGGPDTQYFGPGTRLTVL.

In this sample, this clone turned up a few times. The chain links TRBV19 to TRBJ1-5, with a tentative D call TRBD1 (5 bases). CDR3 length: 15 amino acids. Per germline, CDR1 LNHDA and CDR2 SQIVND (reference sequence). Deletions cut 1 base from V and 3 bases from J, with 10 bases between. The CDR3 DNA reads TGTGCCAGTAGTATAGTTACAGGCCCCAATCAGCCCCAGCATTTT. Its protein is CASSIVTGPNQPQHF.

The rearrangement links TRBV21-1 to TRBJ2-1; the table names TRBD1, a call not compared with the DNA. TRBV21-1 is a pseudogene. The CDR3 runs 17 residues. In DNA, the CDR3 is TGTGCCAGCAGCAAACATATGCGACAGGGGGCCCACAATGAGCAGTTCTTC. Residues: CASSKHMRQGAHNEQFF.

Judged by abundance, this clone is medium-sized. The chain employs TRBV6-4 and TRBJ2-1, with TRBD2 matching over 8 bases. This CDR3 comprises 14 residues. CDR1 and CDR2 (germline): MRHNA, SNTAGT. V shed 2 bases, J shed 5 bases, and the junction held 2 bases outside the gene matches. CDR3 sequence (DNA): TGTGCCAGCAGTGACGGACTAGCCCACAATGAGCAGTTCTTC. Protein: CASSDGLAHNEQFF.

This chain uses TRBV6-1 with TRBJ2-3, with 7 bases fitting TRBD1. V was clipped by 2 bases and J by 5 bases; unmatched bases: 7. This CDR3 contains 15 residues. The V gene's germline CDR1 is MNHNS and CDR2 SASEGT. The CDR3, as DNA: TGTGCCAGCAGTGAAATTATGGCAGGGGGAGATACGCAGTATTTT. It yields the protein CASSEIMAGGDTQYF.

The chain combines TRBV10-3 with TRBJ2-1; D not certain. V gave up 7 bases and J gave up 7 bases, with 14 bases separating them. This CDR3 contains 13 residues. Germline V lookup: CDR1 ENHRY, CDR2 SYGVKD. The CDR3 DNA reads TGTGCCATCACTCGAGACCTGGGAAATGAGCAGTTCTTC. This sequence encodes CAITRDLGNEQFF.

A word on this clone: One end of the junction is discordant with germline, which a read error may explain. Within the sample, other DNA sequences also encode this same CDR3. Written as DNA, the CDR3 is TGTGCCAGCAGCGCGGGACTAGCCAGAGGTGAGCAATTCTTC. It translates to CASSAGLARGEQFF. The chain joins TRBV5-4 to TRBJ2-1; 9 nucleotides agree with TRBD2. The CDR3 length is 14 residues. The germline CDR1 and CDR2 sequences are SGHNT and YYREEE (reference sequence).

This clone was seen once. V gene TRBV28 combines with J gene TRBJ1-2; maybe TRBD1 (6 bases). CDR1 and CDR2 (germline): MDHEN, SYDVKM. Deletions cut 5 bases from V and 2 bases from J, with 6 bases between. The length of the CDR3 is 12 residues. CDR3 residues: CASSRGNYGYTF. The CDR3 coding sequence is TGTGCCAGCAGTAGGGGGAACTATGGCTACACCTTC.

V usage is TRBV6-1 and J usage is TRBJ1-5; no clear D. The CDR3 spans 16 residues. Germline lookup yields CDR1 MNHNS and CDR2 SASEGT. Trimming cost V 4 bases and J 3 bases, with 16 bases left between them. CDR3 sequence reads: CASSVGSRGINQPQHF. The CDR3 bases are TGTGCCAGCAGTGTAGGATCGCGGGGAATCAATCAGCCCCAGCATTTT.

This chain joins TRBV6-5 and TRBJ2-1, with no clear D. The CDR3 consists of 12 residues. V lost 7 bases and J 5 bases, leaving 9 bases between the germline ends. The germline CDR1 and CDR2 sequences are MNHEY and SVGAGI. The DNA for the CDR3 is TGTGCCAGCAATTTACTGCACAATGAGCAGTTCTTC. It encodes CASNLLHNEQFF.

The V call is TRBV15, the J call TRBJ1-1; D unresolved. The CDR3 contains 14 residues. The V gene's germline CDR1 is LNHNV and CDR2 YYDKDF (reference sequence). The germline V and J ends were trimmed by 0 bases and 4 bases, with 9 bases remaining between them. CDR3 in DNA: TGTGCCACCAGCAGAGATCGAGGGAGCACTGAAGCTTTCTTT. This sequence encodes CATSRDRGSTEAFF.

This chain's CDR3 is CATSTGTNSPLHF. As DNA, the CDR3 is TGTGCCACCTCCACAGGGACTAATTCACCCCTCCACTTT. The rearrangement uses TRBV9 and TRBJ1-6, with D maybe TRBD1 (6 bases). Trimming cost V 9 bases and J 6 bases, with 13 bases left between them. The germline CDR1 and CDR2 sequences are SGDLS and YYNGEE. This CDR3 has 13 residues.

This chain joins TRBV4-1 and TRBJ1-5, with 9 bases matching TRBD1. V lost 1 base to trimming and J lost 5 bases; unmatched junction nucleotides: 6. The CDR3 extends over 16 amino acids. Germline-derived CDR1 and CDR2 are MGHRA and YSYEKL. CDR3 amino acids: CASSQGDRVGDQPQHF. The DNA of the CDR3 is TGCGCCAGCAGCCAAGGGGACAGGGTGGGAGATCAGCCCCAGCATTTT.

The J gene is TRBJ2-3, the V gene TRBV24-1; no definite D call. Trimming took 2 bases from V and 3 from J, leaving 2 bases between them. The CDR3 runs to 12 residues. Germline-derived CDR1 and CDR2 are KGHDR and SFDVKD. The CDR3 DNA reads TGTGCCACCAGTGATTCAACAGATACGCAGTATTTT. It yields the protein CATSDSTDTQYF.

This clone has just a few counts. This chain connects TRBV27 to TRBJ2-5; D may be TRBD2 (5 bases). Trimming removed 3 bases at V and 4 bases at J, with 12 bases between. This CDR3 region has 14 residues. Germline V CDR1 and CDR2: MNHEY, SMNVEV (reference sequence). The CDR3 DNA is TGTGCCAGCAGTTTTGTCCGGGAAGGAGAGACCCAGTACTTC. This encodes CASSFVREGETQYF.

The chain couples TRBV5-1 to TRBJ2-1; TRBD2 matches at 11 bases. The trim removed 4 bases at V and 6 bases at J, leaving 12 bases unmatched. The CDR3 totals 17 residues. CDR1 is SGHRS and CDR2 is YFSETQ in the germline V gene. DNA of the CDR3: TGCGCCAGCAGCAGATCAGTGTCCGGGACTAGCGGCAATGAGCAGTTCTTC. It specifies CASSRSVSGTSGNEQFF.

The chain is built from TRBV6-5 and TRBJ1-1; 8 bases fit TRBD1. There are 12 residues in the CDR3. Trimming cost V 5 bases and J 10 bases; bases outside gene matches: 6. Germline CDR1 MNHEY, CDR2 SVGAGI. CDR3 sequence (DNA): TGTGCCAGCAGTCCAGGGGGCGCGGGAGCTTTCTTT. This encodes CASSPGGAGAFF.

The chain links TRBV11-2 to TRBJ2-5, with 11 positions matching TRBD1. In germline, CDR1 is SGHAT, CDR2 FQNNGV. This CDR3 has 14 residues. V was pared by 5 bases and J by 4 bases, with 3 bases of the junction left unmatched. CDR3 residues: CASSPGTGGETQYF. The CDR3 coding sequence is TGTGCCAGCAGCCCGGGGACAGGGGGAGAGACCCAGTACTTC.

V and J are TRBV20-1 and TRBJ1-2, with unresolved D. The length of the CDR3 is 11 residues. Per the germline V gene, CDR1 is DFQATT and CDR2 is SNEGSKA (reference sequence). V gave up 2 bases and J gave up 7 bases, with 8 bases separating them. Written as DNA, the CDR3 is TGCAGTGCTAGAAGAGAATTTGGCTACACCTTC. Its translation is CSARREFGYTF.

The chain links TRBV11-2 to TRBJ2-1; tentatively, D is TRBD2 (5 bases). This CDR3 has 17 amino acids. V lost 4 bases and J 4 bases, leaving 20 bases between the germline ends. CDR1 SGHAT and CDR2 FQNNGV come from the germline V gene. CDR3: CASSSPVLAGSYNEQFF. The CDR3 DNA is TGTGCCAGCAGCTCCCCCGTCCTAGCAGGCTCATACAATGAGCAGTTCTTC.

This rearrangement joins TRBV7-9 to TRBJ2-5; 8 bases map to TRBD2. Germline lookup yields CDR1 SEHNR and CDR2 FQNEAQ (reference sequence). The CDR3 runs to 13 residues. J lost 5 bases, V lost 3 bases, and 2 bases had no gene match. This CDR3 is CASSFTGGETQYF. CDR3 nucleotides: TGTGCCAGCAGCTTCACGGGAGGGGAGACCCAGTACTTC. Supplemented by reference TRBV7-9 and TRBJ2-5, the full variable domain reads DTGVSQNPRHKITKRGQNVTFRCDPISEHNRLYWYRQTLGQGPEFLTYFQNEAQLEKSRLLSDRFSAERPKGSFSTLEIQRTEQGDSAMYLCASSFTGGETQYFGPGTRLLVL.

Details on this clone: In the same sample, other DNA sequences code for this CDR3. The chain is built from TRBV29-1 and TRBJ2-3, with D possibly being TRBD1 (7 bases). V was trimmed by 8 bases and J by 1 base, leaving 16 bases between them. This CDR3 region has 14 residues. Germline CDR1 SQVTM, CDR2 ANQGSEA. As DNA, the CDR3 is TGCAGCTTCTCACGGGGGACAGGCACAGATACGCAGTATTTT. Encoded protein: CSFSRGTGTDTQYF.